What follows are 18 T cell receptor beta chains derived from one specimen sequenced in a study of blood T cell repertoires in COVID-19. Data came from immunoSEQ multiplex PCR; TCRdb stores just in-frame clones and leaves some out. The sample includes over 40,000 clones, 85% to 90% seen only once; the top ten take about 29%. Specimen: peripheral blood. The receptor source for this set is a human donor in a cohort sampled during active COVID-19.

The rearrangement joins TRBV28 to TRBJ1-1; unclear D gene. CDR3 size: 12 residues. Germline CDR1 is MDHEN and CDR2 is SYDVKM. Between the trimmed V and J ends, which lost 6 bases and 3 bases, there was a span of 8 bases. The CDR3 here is CASRAGYTEAFF. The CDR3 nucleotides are TGTGCCAGCAGGGCGGGATACACTGAAGCTTTCTTT.

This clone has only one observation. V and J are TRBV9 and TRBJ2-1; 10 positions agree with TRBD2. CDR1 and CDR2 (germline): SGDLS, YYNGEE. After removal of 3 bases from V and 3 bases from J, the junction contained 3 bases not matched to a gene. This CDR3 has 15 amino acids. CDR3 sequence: CASSALAGDYNEQFF. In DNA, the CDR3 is TGTGCCAGCAGCGCCCTAGCGGGAGACTACAATGAGCAGTTCTTC.

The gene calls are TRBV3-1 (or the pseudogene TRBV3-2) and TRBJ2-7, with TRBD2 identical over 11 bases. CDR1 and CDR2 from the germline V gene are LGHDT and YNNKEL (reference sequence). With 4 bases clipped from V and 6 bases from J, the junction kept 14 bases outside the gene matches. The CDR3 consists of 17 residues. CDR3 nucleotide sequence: TGTGCCAGCAGCCCCCCCCAATATAGCGGGAGGGCCGGCGAGCAGTACGTC. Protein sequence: CASSPPQYSGRAGEQYV.

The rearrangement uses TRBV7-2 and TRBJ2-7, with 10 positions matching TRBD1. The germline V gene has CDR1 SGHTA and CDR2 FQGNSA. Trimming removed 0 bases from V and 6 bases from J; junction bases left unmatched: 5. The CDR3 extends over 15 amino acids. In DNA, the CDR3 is TGTGCCAGCAGCTTAGCCGGACAGGGGGGGATCGAGCAGTACTTC. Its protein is CASSLAGQGGIEQYF. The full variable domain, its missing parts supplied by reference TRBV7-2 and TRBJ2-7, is GAGVSQSPSNKVTEKGKDVELRCDPISGHTALYWYRQSLGQGLEFLIYFQGNSAPDKSGLPSDRFSAERTGGSVSTLTIQRTQQEDSAVYLCASSLAGQGGIEQYFGPGTRLTVT.

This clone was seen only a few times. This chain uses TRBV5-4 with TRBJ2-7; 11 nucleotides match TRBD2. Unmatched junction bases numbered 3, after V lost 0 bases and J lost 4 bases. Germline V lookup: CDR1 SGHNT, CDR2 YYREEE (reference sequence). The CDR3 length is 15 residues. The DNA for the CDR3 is TGTGCCAGCAGCTTGGCGGGACTAGCGGAATACGAGCAGTACGTC. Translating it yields CASSLAGLAEYEQYV.

In DNA form, the CDR3 reads TGTGCCAGCAGCCTCGACAGGGGAGGGTACGAGCAGTACTTC. Translated, it gives CASSLDRGGYEQYF. The chain links TRBV28 to TRBJ2-7; D is possibly TRBD1 (8 bases). The germline CDR1 and CDR2 sequences are MDHEN and SYDVKM. CDR3 length: 14 residues. Trimming took off 6 bases at V and 4 bases at J, with 16 bases between the two ends. Variable domain in full (rest from reference TRBV28 and TRBJ2-7): DVKVTQSSRYLVKRTGEKVFLECVQDMDHENMFWYRQDPGLGLRLIYFSYDVKMKEKGDIPEGYSVSREKKERFSLILESASTNQTSMYLCASSLDRGGYEQYFGPGTRLTVT.

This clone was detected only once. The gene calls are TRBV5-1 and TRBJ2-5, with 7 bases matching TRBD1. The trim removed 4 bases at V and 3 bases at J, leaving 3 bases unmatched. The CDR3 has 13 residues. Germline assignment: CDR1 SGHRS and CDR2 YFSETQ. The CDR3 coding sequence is TGCGCCAGCAGCCCGACAGGGAAAGAGACCCAGTACTTC. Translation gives CASSPTGKETQYF.

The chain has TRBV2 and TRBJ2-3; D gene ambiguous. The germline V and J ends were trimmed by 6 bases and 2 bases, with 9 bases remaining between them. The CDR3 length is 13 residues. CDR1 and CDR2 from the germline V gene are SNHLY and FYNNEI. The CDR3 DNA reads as TGTGCCAGCAGGGTCAGGTTCACAGATACGCAGTATTTT. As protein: CASRVRFTDTQYF.

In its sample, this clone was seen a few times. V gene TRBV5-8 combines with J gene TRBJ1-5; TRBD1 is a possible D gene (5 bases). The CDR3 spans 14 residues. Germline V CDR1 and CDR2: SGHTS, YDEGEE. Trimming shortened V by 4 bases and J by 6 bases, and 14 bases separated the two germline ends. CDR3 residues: CASSPAGVGQPQHF. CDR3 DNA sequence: TGTGCCAGCAGCCCGGCGGGGGTGGGTCAGCCCCAGCATTTT.

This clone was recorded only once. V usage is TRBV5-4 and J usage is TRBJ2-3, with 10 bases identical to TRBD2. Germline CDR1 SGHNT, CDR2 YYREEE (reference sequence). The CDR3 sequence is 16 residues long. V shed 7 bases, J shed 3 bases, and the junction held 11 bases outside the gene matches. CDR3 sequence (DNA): TGTGCCAGCGGTCTTCAGCGGGGGGGCGGAACAGATACGCAGTATTTT. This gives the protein CASGLQRGGGTDTQYF. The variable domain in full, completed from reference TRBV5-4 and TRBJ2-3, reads ETGVTQSPTHLIKTRGQQVTLRCSSQSGHNTVSWYQQALGQGPQFIFQYYREEENGRGNFPPRFSGLQFPNYSSELNVNALELDDSALYLCASGLQRGGGTDTQYFGPGTRLTVL.

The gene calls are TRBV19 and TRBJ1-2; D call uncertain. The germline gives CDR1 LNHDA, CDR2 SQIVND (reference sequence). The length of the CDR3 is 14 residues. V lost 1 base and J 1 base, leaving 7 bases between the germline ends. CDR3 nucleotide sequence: TGTGCCAGTAGTATAGCCTCCGGTAACTATGGCTACACCTTC. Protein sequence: CASSIASGNYGYTF.

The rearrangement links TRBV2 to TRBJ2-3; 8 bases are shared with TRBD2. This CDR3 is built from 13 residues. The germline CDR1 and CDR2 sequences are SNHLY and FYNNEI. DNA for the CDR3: TGTGTCAGGAGCGGGGGCGCCACAGATACGCAGTATTTT. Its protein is CVRSGGATDTQYF.

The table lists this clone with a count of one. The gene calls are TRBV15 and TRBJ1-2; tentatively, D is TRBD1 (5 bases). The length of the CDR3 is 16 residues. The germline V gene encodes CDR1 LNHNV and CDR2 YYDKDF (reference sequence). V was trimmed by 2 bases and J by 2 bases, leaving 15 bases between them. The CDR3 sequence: CATSRPQGRANYGYTF. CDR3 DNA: TGTGCCACCAGCAGACCCCAAGGCAGGGCAAACTATGGCTACACCTTC.

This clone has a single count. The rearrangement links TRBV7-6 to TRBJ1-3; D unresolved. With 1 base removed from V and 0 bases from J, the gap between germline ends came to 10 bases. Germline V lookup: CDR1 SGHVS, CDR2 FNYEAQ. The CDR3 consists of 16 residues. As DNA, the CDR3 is TGTGCCAGCAGCTTAGGCGGCGAACGCTCTGGAAACACCATATATTTT. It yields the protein CASSLGGERSGNTIYF.

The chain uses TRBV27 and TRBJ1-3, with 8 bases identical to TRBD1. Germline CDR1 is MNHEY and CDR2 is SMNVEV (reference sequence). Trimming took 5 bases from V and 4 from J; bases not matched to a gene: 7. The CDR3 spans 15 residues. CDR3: CASSPQGAWGNTIYF. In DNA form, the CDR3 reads TGTGCCAGCAGTCCCCAGGGGGCGTGGGGAAACACCATATATTTT.

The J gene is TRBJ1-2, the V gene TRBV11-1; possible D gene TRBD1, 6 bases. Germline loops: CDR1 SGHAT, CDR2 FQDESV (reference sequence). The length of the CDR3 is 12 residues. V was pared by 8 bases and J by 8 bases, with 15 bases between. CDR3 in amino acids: CASGSGVGGYTF. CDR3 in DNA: TGTGCCAGCGGCTCAGGGGTTGGGGGCTACACCTTC.

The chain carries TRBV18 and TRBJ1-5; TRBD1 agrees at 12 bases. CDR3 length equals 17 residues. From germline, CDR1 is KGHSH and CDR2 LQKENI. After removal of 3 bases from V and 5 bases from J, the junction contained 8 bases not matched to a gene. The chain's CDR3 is CASSPGTGGWRDQPQHF. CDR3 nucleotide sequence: TGTGCCAGCTCACCTGGGACAGGGGGCTGGAGAGATCAGCCCCAGCATTTT.

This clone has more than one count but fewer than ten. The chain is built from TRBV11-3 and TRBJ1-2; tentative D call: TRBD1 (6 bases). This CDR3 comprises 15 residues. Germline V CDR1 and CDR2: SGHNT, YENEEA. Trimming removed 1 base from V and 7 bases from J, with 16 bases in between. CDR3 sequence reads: CASSLGTGSSIGYTF. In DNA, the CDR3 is TGTGCCAGCAGCTTAGGAACAGGGTCCTCTATTGGCTACACCTTC. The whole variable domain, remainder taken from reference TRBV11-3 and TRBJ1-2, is EAGVVQSPRYKIIEKKQPVAFWCNPISGHNTLYWYLQNLGQGPELLIRYENEEAVDDSQLPKDRFSAERLKGVDSTLKIQPAELGDSAVYLCASSLGTGSSIGYTFGSGTRLTVV.